This T cell receptor beta chain was identified in a study of CD8+CD57+ T cells in acquired aplastic anemia. The wider study: Each DNA sample taken from sorted CD4+ and CD8+ cells came to about 3 ug on average.

This clonotype was seen a few times. CDR3 and TCR beta VDJ profiling relied on a genomic DNA template. TCRdb passed the reads through MiXCR, listing each CDR3 protein once. The table shows fewer than 200,000 distinct CDR3 sequences, with around 48% occurring only once. Sequencing involved patients with CD8+CD57+ cell expansion previously shown by flow cytometry. The CDR3 loop spans 14 amino acids. V shed 4 bases and J shed 5 bases, with 14 bases lying between them. Germline V gives CDR1 KGHSH, CDR2 LQKENI. This TCR was recovered from a human donor with aplastic anemia. The source material was sorted CD4+, CD8+, or CD8+CD57+ T cells (not recorded which) from PBMCs. The chain combines TRBV18 with TRBJ2-5, with D hard to call. CDR3 nucleotide sequence: TGTGCCAGCTCACTCCGGACCGTGGGGGAGACCCAGTACTTC. Amino acids: CASSLRTVGETQYF.